These 32 T cell receptor beta chains originate from one sample sequenced in a study of cytomegalovirus exposure and HLA in healthy donors (dated by TCRdb to about 2017). The library was produced with the immunoSEQ multiplex PCR assay. A mixture of 60 forward primers for TCR Vbeta segments and 13 reverse primers for TCR Jbeta segments was used in the multiplex PCR. Held by TCRdb, this immuneACCESS table contains in-frame sequences only and omits some clones. Under half of the omission traces to an unresolved V gene where checked; the cause of the rest is unknown. The sample table contains roughly 84,000 clones; only one count was recorded for over 70% of them. The biggest ten clones account for 5.5% to 7% of the sample. The sequenced sample was PBMCs. Every receptor here comes from a male donor in good health and CMV-seropositive.

This chain connects TRBV27 to TRBJ2-7; 7 nucleotides match TRBD1. V was pared by 3 bases and J by 3 bases, with 5 bases of the junction left unmatched. In germline, CDR1 is MNHEY, CDR2 SMNVEV (reference sequence). The CDR3 consists of 14 residues. The chain's CDR3 is CASSLARGLYEQYF. CDR3 coding DNA: TGTGCCAGCAGTTTGGCTAGGGGGCTCTACGAGCAGTACTTC.

The J gene is TRBJ2-7, the V gene TRBV7-2; D call uncertain. V was shortened by 5 bases and J by 1 base, with 12 bases between the two germline ends. CDR1 and CDR2 (germline): SGHTA, FQGNSA. The CDR3 totals 14 residues. The CDR3 loop is CASSVTSGSYEQYF. Here the CDR3 DNA reads TGTGCCAGCAGCGTAACGTCAGGATCCTACGAGCAGTACTTC.

This clone was seen just once. The CDR3 protein is CASSFGAAGSYGYTF. Here the CDR3 DNA reads TGTGCCAGCAGTTTTGGGGCTGCCGGGAGCTATGGCTACACCTTC. The chain combines TRBV28 with TRBJ1-2, with D perhaps matching TRBD1 (5 bases). The CDR3 sequence is 15 residues long. Trimming stripped 3 bases from V and 4 bases from J, with 15 bases between. CDR1 is MDHEN and CDR2 is SYDVKM in the germline V gene.

The rearrangement joins TRBV15 to TRBJ1-2; 10 bases map to TRBD1. Unmatched junction bases numbered 8, after V lost 3 bases and J lost 7 bases. The germline CDR1 and CDR2 sequences are LNHNV and YYDKDF (reference sequence). The CDR3 consists of 15 residues. The CDR3 spells CATSRSVTGGFGYTF. The CDR3 DNA is TGTGCCACCAGCAGGTCGGTGACAGGGGGCTTTGGCTACACCTTC.

CDR3: CASTHGQGVNYGYTF. CDR3 DNA sequence: TGTGCCAGCACCCACGGGCAGGGCGTTAACTATGGCTACACCTTC. The chain employs TRBV11-2 and TRBJ1-2, with D maybe TRBD1 (5 bases). Germline CDR1 is SGHAT and CDR2 is FQNNGV. The CDR3 has 15 residues. Trimming took 7 bases from V and 1 from J, leaving 16 bases between them.

This chain joins TRBV2 and TRBJ2-7, with 15 bases identical to TRBD2. After removal of 6 bases from V and 6 bases from J, the junction contained 9 bases not matched to a gene. This CDR3 is built from 16 residues. Germline-derived CDR1 and CDR2 are SNHLY and FYNNEI. The CDR3 coding sequence is TGTGCCAGCAGCCTAAATCCGGGACTAGCGGGAGGCGAGCAGTACTTC. It is translated as CASSLNPGLAGGEQYF.

The chain carries TRBV28 and TRBJ2-7, with TRBD2 matching 7 bases. The V gene end was trimmed by 1 base and the J gene end by 9 bases; junction bases not matched to a gene: 9. Germline V gene lookup returns CDR1 MDHEN and CDR2 SYDVKM. The CDR3 loop spans 14 amino acids. CDR3 nucleotide sequence: TGTGCCAGCAGTTTATCCCGGGGGGTTTCGGCGCAGTACTTC. It translates to CASSLSRGVSAQYF.

In nucleotides, the CDR3 is TGTGCCAGCAGCGTCCAAGGGGCCGGAGGGGTTGAAGCTTTCTTT. Translation: CASSVQGAGGVEAFF. V gene TRBV7-8 combines with J gene TRBJ1-1; TRBD1 might be the D (5 bases). The V end was cut by 5 bases, the J end by 7 bases, with 20 bases between. CDR1 is SGHVS, CDR2 FQNEAQ, per germline. The CDR3 runs 15 residues.

This clone has only a few counts. This chain joins TRBV6-5 and TRBJ1-1, with 7 bases that match TRBD1. The junction had 2 bases not matched to a gene; V was cut back by 0 bases and J by 7 bases. The CDR3 spans 13 residues. Per the germline V gene, CDR1 is MNHEY and CDR2 is SVGAGI. The CDR3 here is CASSYSGTVEAFF. CDR3 nucleotide sequence: TGTGCCAGCAGTTACTCTGGGACAGTTGAAGCTTTCTTT.

This clone was picked up a small number of times. The rearrangement uses TRBV7-3 and TRBJ2-2; 7 bases match TRBD1. Germline assignment: CDR1 SGHTA and CDR2 FQGTGA. After removal of 4 bases from V and 1 base from J, the junction contained 3 bases not matched to a gene. This CDR3 is built from 15 residues. Here the CDR3 DNA reads TGTGCCAGCAGCTACTCAGGGGGGAACACCGGGGAGCTGTTTTTT. As protein: CASSYSGGNTGELFF.

V usage is TRBV28 and J usage is TRBJ2-7; maybe TRBD2 (5 bases). Trimming stripped 7 bases from V and 5 bases from J, with 18 bases between. CDR3 size: 14 residues. The germline V gene encodes CDR1 MDHEN and CDR2 SYDVKM. CDR3 sequence: CASTGWAKSHEQYF. The DNA of the CDR3 is TGTGCCAGCACGGGATGGGCAAAATCCCACGAGCAGTACTTC.

This clone was observed a few times. V gene TRBV5-4 combines with J gene TRBJ2-5, with 9 nucleotides matching TRBD1. Germline V gene lookup returns CDR1 SGHNT and CDR2 YYREEE (reference sequence). After removal of 5 bases from V and 4 bases from J, the junction contained 0 bases not matched to a gene. There are 12 residues in the CDR3. CDR3 nucleotides: TGTGCCAGCAGGGGACAGGGAGAGACCCAGTACTTC. This codes for CASRGQGETQYF. Looking up the rest from reference TRBV5-4 and TRBJ2-5 gives the full variable domain: ETGVTQSPTHLIKTRGQQVTLRCSSQSGHNTVSWYQQALGQGPQFIFQYYREEENGRGNFPPRFSGLQFPNYSSELNVNALELDDSALYLCASRGQGETQYFGPGTRLLVL.

This clone was detected only once. This sequence joins TRBV6-5 and TRBJ2-1; the D is unclear. V gave up 3 bases and J gave up 5 bases, with 14 bases separating them. Germline assignment: CDR1 MNHEY and CDR2 SVGAGI. The CDR3 has 15 amino acids. This chain's CDR3 is CASSYNFGEHNEQFF. CDR3 bases: TGTGCCAGCAGTTATAACTTCGGAGAGCACAATGAGCAGTTCTTC.

CDR3: CASSSLTGRQETQYF. The CDR3 DNA sequence: TGTGCCAGCAGCTCCCTGACAGGGAGGCAAGAGACCCAGTACTTC. The gene calls are TRBV7-6 and TRBJ2-5; possible D gene TRBD1, 7 bases. Germline CDR1 and CDR2: SGHVS and FNYEAQ. The CDR3 has 15 amino acids. Trimming took off 4 bases at V and 2 bases at J, with 14 bases between the two ends.

This clone was observed a single time. This chain links TRBV2 with TRBJ2-5; tentative D call: TRBD1 (5 bases). V was pared by 1 base and J by 0 bases, with 9 bases between. The CDR3 consists of 15 residues. Germline values: CDR1 SNHLY, CDR2 FYNNEI. The DNA for the CDR3 is TGTGCCAGCAGTGAAGGAGACAGATACCAAGAGACCCAGTACTTC. It translates to CASSEGDRYQETQYF. Variable domain in full (rest from reference TRBV2 and TRBJ2-5): EPEVTQTPSHQVTQMGQEVILRCVPISNHLYFYWYRQILGQKVEFLVSFYNNEISEKSEIFDDQFSVERPDGSNFTLKIRSTKLEDSAMYFCASSEGDRYQETQYFGPGTRLLVL.

V is TRBV7-9 and J is TRBJ1-1, with D tentatively TRBD1 (6 bases). Trimming removed 0 bases at V and 1 base at J, with 9 bases between. From germline, CDR1 is SEHNR and CDR2 FQNEAQ (reference sequence). The CDR3 totals 15 residues. CDR3 in amino acids: CASSLAQGTNTEAFF. The CDR3, as DNA: TGTGCCAGCAGCTTAGCGCAGGGGACGAACACTGAAGCTTTCTTT.

V is TRBV7-9 and J is TRBJ2-7; 9 nucleotides agree with TRBD2. J gave up 3 bases and V 5 bases, and 14 bases lay outside the gene matches. This CDR3 region has 17 residues. Germline CDR1 and CDR2: SEHNR and FQNEAQ (reference sequence). The CDR3 region is CASSQQLAGLAGYEQYF. The CDR3 DNA is TGTGCCAGCAGCCAACAACTAGCGGGTTTGGCTGGCTACGAGCAGTACTTC.

This rearrangement joins TRBV29-1 to TRBJ2-2, with 9 bases matching TRBD1. The length of the CDR3 is 13 residues. The germline gives CDR1 SQVTM, CDR2 ANQGSEA. J gave up 9 bases and V 4 bases, and 6 bases lay outside the gene matches. CDR3 DNA sequence: TGCAGCGTTGGCGGACAGGGGTACCGGGAGCTGTTTTTT. This encodes CSVGGQGYRELFF.

This clone was counted a single time. This chain links TRBV11-2 with TRBJ1-3, with D perhaps matching TRBD1 (6 bases). The CDR3 consists of 16 residues. The ends were cut back, 0 bases at V and 4 bases at J, with 13 bases in the middle. Germline V gives CDR1 SGHAT, CDR2 FQNNGV. CDR3 DNA sequence: TGTGCCAGCAGCTTAGAATCCACAGGGATCGGAAACACCATATATTTT. As protein: CASSLESTGIGNTIYF.

J is TRBJ2-1 and V is TRBV5-1; D possibly corresponds to TRBD1 (6 bases). V dropped 4 bases and J dropped 9 bases, with 17 bases sitting between them. Germline V gene data show CDR1 as SGHRS and CDR2 as YFSETQ. The CDR3 consists of 14 residues. CDR3 nucleotides: TGCGCCAGCAGCCCGCCACAGGGACGGGGTGAGCAGTTCTTC. Residues: CASSPPQGRGEQFF. The full variable domain, in which reference TRBV5-1 and TRBJ2-1 provide the parts outside the CDR3, is KAGVTQTPRYLIKTRGQQVTLSCSPISGHRSVSWYQQTPGQGLQFLFEYFSETQRNKGNFPGRFSGRQFSNSRSEMNVSTLELGDSALYLCASSPPQGRGEQFFGPGTRLTVL.

The V gene is TRBV7-7, the J gene TRBJ1-1; D not resolved. The length of the CDR3 is 13 residues. Germline CDR1 and CDR2: SSHAT and FNYEAQ (reference sequence). V lost 5 bases, J lost 4 bases, and 11 bases lay in between. The CDR3 here is CASSHHTGTEAFF. In nucleotides, the CDR3 is TGTGCCAGCAGCCACCATACGGGCACTGAAGCTTTCTTT.

V is TRBV28 and J is TRBJ1-2; 8 positions agree with TRBD1. Germline loops: CDR1 MDHEN, CDR2 SYDVKM. After removal of 6 bases from V and 3 bases from J, the junction contained 3 bases not matched to a gene. The CDR3 consists of 13 residues. The CDR3 region has the DNA TGTGCCAGCAGCAAGACAGGGGACTATGGCTACACCTTC. Translating gives CASSKTGDYGYTF.

The genes are TRBV27 and TRBJ1-5, with 8 nucleotides matching TRBD1. Germline lookup yields CDR1 MNHEY and CDR2 SMNVEV (reference sequence). The V and J ends lost 7 bases and 3 bases, in that order; junction bases with no gene match: 11. CDR3 size: 16 residues. CDR3 nucleotide sequence: TGTGCCAGCAAAGGACAGGGAGCAACAATCAATCAGCCCCAGCATTTT. It codes for CASKGQGATINQPQHF.

The CDR3 DNA follows: TGTGCCAGCCGGGAGTCGAGCTCCTACGAGCAGTACTTC. Amino acid sequence: CASRESSSYEQYF. This chain joins TRBV28 and TRBJ2-7, with D perhaps matching TRBD2 (6 bases). Trimming stripped 8 bases from V and 0 bases from J, with 11 bases between. From germline, CDR1 is MDHEN and CDR2 SYDVKM. The CDR3 totals 13 residues.

The genes are TRBV4-1 and TRBJ2-5; D may be TRBD2 (6 bases). The CDR3 has 15 amino acids. Trimming cost V 5 bases and J 2 bases, with 15 bases left between them. Germline lookup yields CDR1 MGHRA and CDR2 YSYEKL. The DNA of the CDR3 is TGCGCCAGCAGCGACGGACTACAACGTCAAGAGACCCAGTACTTC. As protein: CASSDGLQRQETQYF.

There are a few counts of this clone. V is TRBV5-8 and J is TRBJ2-3; possible D gene TRBD1, 6 bases. The germline V gene encodes CDR1 SGHTS and CDR2 YDEGEE. V was cut by 2 bases and J by 5 bases, with 15 bases left in between. There are 15 residues in the CDR3. The CDR3 is CASSLLGQSKDTQYF. CDR3 sequence (DNA): TGTGCCAGCAGCTTACTGGGACAAAGTAAAGATACGCAGTATTTT.

The rearrangement links TRBV10-3 to TRBJ2-1, with 10 bases fitting TRBD1. The germline gives CDR1 ENHRY, CDR2 SYGVKD. V lost 7 bases and J lost 4; bases outside the gene matches: 7. This CDR3 has 15 residues. CDR3 DNA sequence: TGTGCCATCAAGCCCGGGACAGGGGATTACAATGAGCAGTTCTTC. This sequence encodes CAIKPGTGDYNEQFF.

Worth noting for this clone: One junction end disagrees with the germline gene, perhaps due to a read error. The chain uses TRBV7-7 and TRBJ1-2; 10 nucleotides match TRBD1. The CDR3 has 15 residues. Germline CDR1 SSHAT, CDR2 FNYEAQ (reference sequence). The CDR3 DNA follows: TGTGCTAGCAGCTTCCCCCGACAGGGGGCTGATGGCTACACCTTC. Translating gives CASSFPRQGADGYTF.

The rearrangement joins TRBV19 to TRBJ1-2; the match to TRBD1 covers 7 bases. Trimming took 7 bases from V and 3 from J; bases not matched to a gene: 5. This CDR3 region has 13 residues. Looked up from germline, CDR1 is LNHDA and CDR2 is SQIVND (reference sequence). Here the CDR3 DNA reads TGTGCCAGTACCCAGGGACAGCACTATGGCTACACCTTC. Protein product: CASTQGQHYGYTF.

The table lists this clone with a count of one. V gene TRBV15 combines with J gene TRBJ2-3, with a weak D call TRBD1 (5 bases). CDR3 length equals 16 residues. V lost 5 bases and J 2 bases, leaving 17 bases between the germline ends. Germline V gives CDR1 LNHNV, CDR2 YYDKDF (reference sequence). CDR3 amino acids: CATSGGSGSITDTQYF. The CDR3, as DNA: TGTGCCACCAGCGGCGGTTCAGGGTCGATCACAGATACGCAGTATTTT.

The J gene is TRBJ2-5, the V gene TRBV9, with TRBD1 matching 10 bases. The CDR3 loop spans 19 amino acids. The germline V gene encodes CDR1 SGDLS and CDR2 YYNGEE. Trimming cost V 0 bases and J 2 bases; bases outside gene matches: 13. The CDR3 reads CASSVVVLVDRGSQETQYF. The CDR3 DNA reads TGTGCCAGCAGCGTAGTGGTACTGGTGGACAGGGGGAGTCAAGAGACCCAGTACTTC.

In its sample, this clone was seen once. The CDR3 DNA reads TGCGCCAGCAACAGAAGTCCCACAGATACGCAGTATTTT. Translated: CASNRSPTDTQYF. The gene calls are TRBV5-1 and TRBJ2-3, with unresolved D. Trimming shortened V by 6 bases and J by 2 bases, and 10 bases separated the two germline ends. Germline CDR1 and CDR2: SGHRS and YFSETQ. The CDR3 is made up of 13 amino acids.